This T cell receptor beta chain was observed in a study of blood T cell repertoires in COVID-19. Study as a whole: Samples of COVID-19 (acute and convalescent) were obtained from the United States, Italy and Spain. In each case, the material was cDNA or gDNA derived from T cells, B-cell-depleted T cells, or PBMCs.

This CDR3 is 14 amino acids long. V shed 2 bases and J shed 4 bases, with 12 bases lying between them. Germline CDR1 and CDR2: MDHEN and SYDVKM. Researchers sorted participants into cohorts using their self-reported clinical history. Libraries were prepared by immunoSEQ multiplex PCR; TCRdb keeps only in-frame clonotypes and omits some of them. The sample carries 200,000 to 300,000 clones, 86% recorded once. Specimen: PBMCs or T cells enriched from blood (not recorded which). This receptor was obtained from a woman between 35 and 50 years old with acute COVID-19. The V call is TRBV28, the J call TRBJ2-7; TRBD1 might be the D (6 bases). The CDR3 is CASSLPLGGYEQYF. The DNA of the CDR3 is TGTGCCAGCAGTTTACCTTTAGGGGGTTACGAGCAGTACTTC.